Listed here are 24 T cell receptor beta chains from one sample, sequenced in a study of blood T cell repertoires in COVID-19. TCRdb's copy holds only in-frame clones and misses some; the assay was immunoSEQ multiplex PCR. The sample shows a few hundred thousand clones, about nine tenths of them seen only once. The material sequenced was peripheral blood. The receptors were sampled from a middle-aged woman who had recovered from COVID-19.

This clone appeared a few times. V and J are TRBV27 and TRBJ2-1; 9 bases agree with TRBD1. CDR3 length: 14 amino acids. Germline lookup yields CDR1 MNHEY and CDR2 SMNVEV (reference sequence). V was clipped by 6 bases and J by 7 bases; unmatched bases: 7. CDR3 protein: CASSYRGRGNEQFF. The DNA of the CDR3 is TGTGCCAGCAGCTACAGGGGGCGAGGGAATGAGCAGTTCTTC.

The chain couples TRBV28 to TRBJ2-1; 8 positions match TRBD1. Germline values: CDR1 MDHEN, CDR2 SYDVKM. J was trimmed by 8 bases and V by 6 bases; bases with no gene match: 12. The CDR3 is 15 amino acids. This CDR3 reads CASSRGQGRSHEQFF. For the CDR3, the DNA is TGTGCCAGCAGCCGCGGACAGGGAAGATCGCATGAGCAGTTCTTC.

The chain links TRBV6-4 to TRBJ2-2, with D hard to call. This CDR3 spans 14 amino acids. In germline, CDR1 is MRHNA, CDR2 SNTAGT. V was trimmed by 4 bases and J by 6 bases, leaving 12 bases between them. CDR3 loop: CASSADIVAGELFF. In DNA, the CDR3 is TGTGCCAGCAGTGCCGATATAGTAGCCGGGGAGCTGTTTTTT.

The chain recombines TRBV5-1 with TRBJ2-7; D ambiguous. The V gene lost 0 bases and the J gene lost 5 bases, with 12 bases spanning the gap. CDR1 and CDR2 from the germline V gene are SGHRS and YFSETQ. The CDR3 totals 14 residues. The CDR3 DNA reads as TGCGCCAGCAGCTTGGAATATGAAGGAGACGAGCAGTACTTC. It is translated as CASSLEYEGDEQYF.

CDR3 sequence reads: CASSTSRGERTEAFF. The DNA for the CDR3 is TGTGCCAGTAGCACTTCCAGGGGGGAAAGGACTGAAGCTTTCTTT. The chain links TRBV19 to TRBJ1-1; 7 bases match TRBD1. Trimming took 6 bases from V and 5 from J; bases not matched to a gene: 12. The CDR3 has 15 amino acids. Germline lookup yields CDR1 LNHDA and CDR2 SQIVND (reference sequence).

The V and J genes are TRBV2 and TRBJ1-6; 7 bases match TRBD1. V dropped 8 bases and J dropped 4; count of bases not matched to a gene: 8. CDR3 size: 15 residues. The germline gives CDR1 SNHLY, CDR2 FYNNEI. The CDR3 bases are TGTGCCAGCGCTGACCGGGACAGTTATAATTCACCCCTCCACTTT. Translated, it gives CASADRDSYNSPLHF.

The CDR3 DNA follows: TGTGCCACCTCTGGGAAAGCGGACCAAAAGGATGAGCAGTTCTTC. Its protein is CATSGKADQKDEQFF. This rearrangement joins TRBV9 to TRBJ2-1; D is possibly TRBD2 (5 bases). The germline gives CDR1 SGDLS, CDR2 YYNGEE. V gave up 9 bases and J gave up 8 bases, with 24 bases separating them. CDR3 length: 15 residues.

V is TRBV7-9 and J is TRBJ1-2, with D possibly TRBD1 on 6 matching bases. CDR1 is SEHNR, CDR2 FQNEAQ, per germline (reference sequence). CDR3 length: 14 amino acids. The germline V and J ends were trimmed by 5 bases and 4 bases, with 14 bases remaining between them. For the CDR3, the DNA is TGTGCCAGCAGCCTACAGGGCCACCTCTATGGCTACACCTTC. It specifies CASSLQGHLYGYTF.

This clone was picked up a small number of times. V usage is TRBV27 and J usage is TRBJ1-5, with TRBD1 as a possible D gene (6 bases). CDR1 is MNHEY, CDR2 SMNVEV, per germline (reference sequence). The CDR3 has 14 amino acids. V was pared by 5 bases and J by 3 bases, with 11 bases between. In nucleotides, the CDR3 is TGTGCCAGCAGTGACGGACAGTACAATCAGCCCCAGCATTTT. Protein: CASSDGQYNQPQHF.

V gene TRBV27 combines with J gene TRBJ2-2, with 10 bases fitting TRBD1. Per the germline V gene, CDR1 is MNHEY and CDR2 is SMNVEV (reference sequence). The CDR3 extends over 15 amino acids. V shed 5 bases and J 5 bases; nucleotides not matched to a gene: 5. In DNA form, the CDR3 reads TGTGCCAGCAGTACCCGGACAGGGGGTACCGGGGAGCTGTTTTTT. Encoded protein: CASSTRTGGTGELFF.

This clone has just a few counts. The chain joins TRBV7-9 to TRBJ1-5, with 7 bases matching TRBD1. V trimming: 5 bases; J trimming: 10 bases; junction bases outside the gene matches: 8. The CDR3 spans 13 residues. Germline CDR1 SEHNR, CDR2 FQNEAQ (reference sequence). CDR3 region: CASSRDRVEPQHF. The CDR3 bases are TGTGCCAGCAGCAGAGACAGGGTCGAACCCCAGCATTTT.

The CDR3 nucleotides are TGTGCCAGCAGCGCCCAATGGGGAGGGAATTCACCCCTCCACTTT. Amino acids: CASSAQWGGNSPLHF. The gene calls are TRBV9 and TRBJ1-6; D is undetermined. Per germline, CDR1 SGDLS and CDR2 YYNGEE. V was trimmed by 3 bases and J by 7 bases, leaving 14 bases between them. The CDR3 is 15 residues long. The full variable domain, its missing parts supplied by reference TRBV9 and TRBJ1-6, is DSGVTQTPKHLITATGQRVTLRCSPRSGDLSVYWYQQSLDQGLQFLIQYYNGEERAKGNILERFSAQQFPDLHSELNLSSLELGDSALYFCASSAQWGGNSPLHFGNGTRLTVT.

The chain recombines TRBV30 with TRBJ1-1; D may be TRBD1 (5 bases). The CDR3 sequence is 13 residues long. Per germline, CDR1 GTSNPN and CDR2 SVGIG (reference sequence). The germline V and J ends were trimmed by 4 bases and 3 bases, with 12 bases remaining between them. CDR3 DNA sequence: TGTGCCTGGACAGGGTTCTTGGACACTGAAGCTTTCTTT. Its protein product is CAWTGFLDTEAFF. Together with reference TRBV30 and TRBJ1-1, the CDR3 gives the full variable domain: SQTIHQWPATLVQPVGSPLSLECTVEGTSNPNLYWYRQAAGRGLQLLFYSVGIGQISSEVPQNLSASRPQDRQFILSSKKLLLSDSGFYLCAWTGFLDTEAFFGQGTRLTVV.

The chain has TRBV7-8 and TRBJ1-1, with a possible D match to TRBD1 (5 bases). Trimming left V 7 bases short and J 5 bases short, with 23 bases between. CDR3 length equals 16 residues. Per germline, CDR1 SGHVS and CDR2 FQNEAQ. The CDR3 nucleotides read TGTGCCAGCACTGTTTGGGATATGCGGGGGGGAACTGAAGCTTTCTTT. Protein: CASTVWDMRGGTEAFF.

This clone was seen more than once but under ten times. The chain uses TRBV27 and TRBJ1-5; 7 bases match TRBD1. Unmatched junction bases numbered 5, after V lost 5 bases and J lost 4 bases. The CDR3 extends over 14 amino acids. Germline V gene lookup returns CDR1 MNHEY and CDR2 SMNVEV (reference sequence). The CDR3 region is CASSNDRANQPQHF. The CDR3, as DNA: TGTGCCAGCAGTAATGACAGGGCAAATCAGCCCCAGCATTTT.

CDR3 residues: CASSEGKTNGDTQYF. Here the CDR3 DNA reads TGTGCCAGCAGTGAAGGGAAAACTAATGGGGATACGCAGTATTTT. The chain employs TRBV6-1 and TRBJ2-3, with D unresolved. The CDR3 runs to 15 residues. The V and J ends lost 1 base and 6 bases respectively, with 14 bases between them. CDR1 is MNHNS and CDR2 is SASEGT in the germline V gene.

The chain joins TRBV20-1 to TRBJ1-5, with a weak D call TRBD1 (6 bases). The V end lost 3 bases, the J end lost 3 bases, and 15 bases lay between the germline ends. This CDR3 has 15 residues. CDR1 is DFQATT and CDR2 is SNEGSKA in the germline V gene (reference sequence). CDR3 in amino acids: CSASGQGRDNQPQHF. CDR3 nucleotides: TGCAGTGCTAGTGGTCAGGGGAGAGACAATCAGCCCCAGCATTTT.

The chain combines TRBV5-6 with TRBJ2-7; 8 bases agree with TRBD2. The ends lost 2 bases at V and 6 bases at J; junction bases unmatched: 7. CDR1 and CDR2 (germline): SGHDT, YYEEEE. The CDR3 has 14 amino acids. CDR3 bases: TGTGCCAGCAGCTTATCGACTAGCGTCTCCGAGCAGTACTTC. It translates to CASSLSTSVSEQYF.

The chain has TRBV6-5 and TRBJ2-5; a weak D match, TRBD2 (5 bases). The CDR3 extends over 14 amino acids. The germline V gene encodes CDR1 MNHEY and CDR2 SVGAGI. V was pared by 5 bases and J by 7 bases, with 17 bases between. The DNA of the CDR3 is TGTGCCAGCAGTCCCCGTGAGGCCGCGGGGACCCAGTACTTC. Translating it yields CASSPREAAGTQYF.

The chain is built from TRBV11-2 and TRBJ2-7; 10 positions agree with TRBD2. The CDR3 runs 13 residues. After removal of 6 bases from V and 4 bases from J, the junction contained 3 bases not matched to a gene. Germline V lookup: CDR1 SGHAT, CDR2 FQNNGV. The CDR3 sequence: CASRGLAAYEQYF. The CDR3 DNA sequence: TGTGCCAGCAGAGGACTAGCGGCGTACGAGCAGTACTTC.

This chain connects TRBV19 to TRBJ1-2; the D gene is possibly TRBD1 (5 bases). This CDR3 is built from 14 residues. Trimming left V 3 bases short and J 6 bases short, with 14 bases between. Germline values: CDR1 LNHDA, CDR2 SQIVND (reference sequence). CDR3 protein: CASSIRQGGDGYTF. Here the CDR3 DNA reads TGTGCCAGTAGTATCCGGCAGGGCGGGGATGGCTACACCTTC.

This chain uses TRBV5-1 with TRBJ1-4; D not certain. Per the germline V gene, CDR1 is SGHRS and CDR2 is YFSETQ. This CDR3 is built from 13 residues. V was clipped by 4 bases and J by 4 bases, with 8 bases between them. The CDR3 region has the DNA TGCGCCAGCAGCGTCGGGGTTAATGAAAAACTGTTTTTT. This translates into CASSVGVNEKLFF.

This clone came up once. The chain carries TRBV6-5 and TRBJ2-1; 14 bases map to TRBD2. The trim removed 6 bases at V and 4 bases at J, leaving 2 bases unmatched. Germline-derived CDR1 and CDR2 are MNHEY and SVGAGI. CDR3 length: 15 residues. In DNA, the CDR3 is TGTGCCAGCAGGAGACTAGCGGGAGGGTACAATGAGCAGTTCTTC. Its protein is CASRRLAGGYNEQFF.

The chain combines TRBV3-1 (or the pseudogene TRBV3-2) with TRBJ2-5; TRBD2 is a possible D gene (6 bases). The CDR3 loop spans 15 amino acids. Germline V gene lookup returns CDR1 LGHDT and CDR2 YNNKEL (reference sequence). Trimming stripped 4 bases from V and 5 bases from J, with 17 bases between. CDR3 in DNA: TGTGCCAGCAGCCCCAAGTCCGGGAGCGGGGAGACCCAGTACTTC. This translates into CASSPKSGSGETQYF.